The entry below gives a single TCR beta chain sequence along with its context. The data originate from a study of blood T cell repertoires in COVID-19. Turning to the study itself: The United States, Italy and Spain supplied acute and convalescent COVID-19 samples.

Assay: immunoSEQ multiplex PCR; the TCRdb copy retains only in-frame clones and omits some. This sample carries over 100,000 clones, approximately 80% of them seen once, and the ten largest clones take 10%. The CDR3 consists of 17 residues. Deletions cut 2 bases from V and 4 bases from J, with 20 bases between. The V gene's germline CDR1 is MNHEY and CDR2 SVGEGT. The chain uses TRBV6-2 or TRBV6-3 and TRBJ2-5; possible D gene TRBD2, 5 bases. Sequencing was performed on peripheral blood. This receptor was identified in a human donor in a cohort sampled during active COVID-19. CDR3 amino acids: CASSYPSPGSNRETQYF. The CDR3 bases are TGTGCCAGCAGTTACCCCTCACCGGGATCTAACCGAGAGACCCAGTACTTC.